The next 4 T cell receptor beta chains were all read from a single sample in a study of blood T cell repertoires in COVID-19. The method was immunoSEQ multiplex PCR; TCRdb's version includes in-frame clones alone and lacks a portion of them. The sample has 400,000 to 450,000 clones; 86% are singletons. Sequencing input: peripheral blood. These receptors were taken from a woman in her twenties or thirties with active or convalescent COVID-19.

The chain is built from TRBV4-1 and TRBJ2-5, with 7 bases aligning to TRBD1. Unmatched junction bases numbered 3, after V lost 0 bases and J lost 2 bases. This CDR3 has 15 residues. CDR1 is MGHRA and CDR2 is YSYEKL in the germline V gene. CDR3 region: CASSQEDRLQETQYF. CDR3 DNA: TGCGCCAGCAGCCAAGAGGACAGGCTTCAAGAGACCCAGTACTTC.

The chain is built from TRBV6-1 and TRBJ2-3; TRBD1 matches 8 bases. The germline V gene has CDR1 MNHNS and CDR2 SASEGT. The CDR3 sequence is 18 residues long. V was clipped by 3 bases and J by 2 bases; unmatched bases: 13. The chain's CDR3 is CASSEDNTGTGHTDTQYF. DNA for the CDR3: TGTGCCAGCAGTGAGGATAACACCGGGACAGGACACACAGATACGCAGTATTTT.

V gene TRBV5-4 combines with J gene TRBJ2-7, with TRBD2 matching over 14 bases. The CDR3 length is 17 residues. Trimming took 0 bases from V and 7 from J; bases not matched to a gene: 9. From germline, CDR1 is SGHNT and CDR2 YYREEE (reference sequence). As DNA, the CDR3 is TGTGCCAGCAGCTTGGAGGCGACTAGCGGGAGGGCCGGGGAGCAGTACTTC. It codes for CASSLEATSGRAGEQYF.

The chain has TRBV6-6 and TRBJ1-5; maybe TRBD1 (5 bases). The CDR3 is made up of 15 amino acids. Trimming removed 6 bases at V and 7 bases at J, with 19 bases between. Germline-derived CDR1 and CDR2 are MNHNY and SVGAGI (reference sequence). The CDR3 reads CASSQGQGIWQPQHF. Here the CDR3 DNA reads TGTGCCAGCAGCCAGGGCCAGGGAATTTGGCAGCCCCAGCATTTT.